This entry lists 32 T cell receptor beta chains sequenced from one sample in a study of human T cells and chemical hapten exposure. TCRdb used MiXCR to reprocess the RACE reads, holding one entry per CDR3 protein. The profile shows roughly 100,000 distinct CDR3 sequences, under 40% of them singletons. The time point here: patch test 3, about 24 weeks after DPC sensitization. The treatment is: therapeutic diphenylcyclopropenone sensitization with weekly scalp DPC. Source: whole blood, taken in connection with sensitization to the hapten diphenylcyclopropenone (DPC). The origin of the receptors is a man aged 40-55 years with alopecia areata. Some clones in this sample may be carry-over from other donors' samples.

For the CDR3, the DNA is TGCAGCGTTGTCCCAGCCACTGAAGCTTTCTTT. It translates to CSVVPATEAFF. This chain joins TRBV29-1 and TRBJ1-1; D gene ambiguous. The V gene lost 4 bases and the J gene lost 4 bases, with 7 bases spanning the gap. CDR1 is SQVTM and CDR2 is ANQGSEA in the germline V gene. There are 11 residues in the CDR3.

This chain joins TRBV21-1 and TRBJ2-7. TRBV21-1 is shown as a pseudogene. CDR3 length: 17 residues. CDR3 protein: CASSKEITQESSYEQYV. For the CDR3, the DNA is TGTGCCAGCAGCAAAGAGATTACGCAGGAGAGCTCCTACGAGCAGTACGTC.

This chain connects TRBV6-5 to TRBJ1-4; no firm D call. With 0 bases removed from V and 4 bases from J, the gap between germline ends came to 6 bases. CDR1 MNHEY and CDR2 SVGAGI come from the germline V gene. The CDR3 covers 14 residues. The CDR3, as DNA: TGTGCCAGCAGTTACTCCCAGCGTAATGAAAAACTGTTTTTT. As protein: CASSYSQRNEKLFF.

CDR3: CASSLQGAFQPQHF. CDR3 nucleotides: TGTGCCAGCAGCTTACAGGGGGCGTTTCAGCCCCAGCATTTT. The gene calls are TRBV7-9 and TRBJ1-5, with 8 bases that match TRBD1. This CDR3 contains 14 residues. The germline CDR1 and CDR2 sequences are SEHNR and FQNEAQ (reference sequence). V gave up 2 bases and J gave up 6 bases; unmatched junction bases: 3.

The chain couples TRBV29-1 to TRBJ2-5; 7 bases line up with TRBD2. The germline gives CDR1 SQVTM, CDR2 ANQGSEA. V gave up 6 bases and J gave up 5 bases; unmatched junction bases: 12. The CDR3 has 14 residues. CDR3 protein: CSVAPGTTTETQYF. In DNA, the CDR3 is TGCAGCGTCGCTCCAGGGACTACAACCGAGACCCAGTACTTC.

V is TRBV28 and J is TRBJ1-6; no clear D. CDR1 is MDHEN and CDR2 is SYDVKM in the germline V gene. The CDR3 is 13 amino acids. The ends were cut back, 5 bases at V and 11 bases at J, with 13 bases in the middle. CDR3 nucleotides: TGTGCCAGCAGTCTGGACCGGTATGCACCCCTCCACTTT. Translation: CASSLDRYAPLHF.

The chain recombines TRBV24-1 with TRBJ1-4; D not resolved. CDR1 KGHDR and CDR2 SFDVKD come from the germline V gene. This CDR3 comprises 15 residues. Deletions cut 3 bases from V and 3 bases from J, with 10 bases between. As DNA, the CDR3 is TGTGCCACCAGTGATCCCAATGGTCCTAATGAAAAACTGTTTTTT. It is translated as CATSDPNGPNEKLFF.

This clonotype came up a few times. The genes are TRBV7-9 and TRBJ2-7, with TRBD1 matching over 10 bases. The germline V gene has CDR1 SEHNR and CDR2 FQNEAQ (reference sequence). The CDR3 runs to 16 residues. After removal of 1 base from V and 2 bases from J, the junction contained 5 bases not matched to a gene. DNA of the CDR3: TGTGCCAGCAGCTTAGATGACAGGGGGCCCCCCTACGAGCAGTACGTC. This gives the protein CASSLDDRGPPYEQYV.

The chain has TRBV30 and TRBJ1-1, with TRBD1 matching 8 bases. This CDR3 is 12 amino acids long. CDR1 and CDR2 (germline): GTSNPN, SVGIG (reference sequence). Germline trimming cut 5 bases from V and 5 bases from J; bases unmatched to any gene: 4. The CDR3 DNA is TGTGCCTGGGGACAGGGAGGAACTGAAGCTTTCTTT. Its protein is CAWGQGGTEAFF.

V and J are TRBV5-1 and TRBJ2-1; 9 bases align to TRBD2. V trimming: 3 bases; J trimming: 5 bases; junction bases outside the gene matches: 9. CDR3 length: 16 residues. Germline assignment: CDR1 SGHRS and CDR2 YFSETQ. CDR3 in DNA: TGCGCCAGCAGCTCCGCCGGGACTAGCACCCACAATGAGCAGTTCTTC. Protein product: CASSSAGTSTHNEQFF.

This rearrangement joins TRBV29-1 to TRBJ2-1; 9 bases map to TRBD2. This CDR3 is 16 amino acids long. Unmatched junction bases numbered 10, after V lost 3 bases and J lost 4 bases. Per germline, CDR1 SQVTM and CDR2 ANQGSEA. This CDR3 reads CSVDGSGRPTYNEQFF. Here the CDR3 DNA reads TGCAGCGTTGATGGTAGCGGGAGACCCACTTACAATGAGCAGTTCTTC.

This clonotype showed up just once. The CDR3 protein is CATSDLPSGATNNEQFF. DNA of the CDR3: TGTGCCACCAGTGATTTGCCCTCCGGGGCTACTAACAATGAGCAGTTCTTC. The chain is built from TRBV24-1 and TRBJ2-1; D may be TRBD1 or TRBD2 (5 bases each). V was cut by 0 bases and J by 5 bases, with 16 bases left in between. Germline lookup yields CDR1 KGHDR and CDR2 SFDVKD. The CDR3 extends over 17 amino acids.

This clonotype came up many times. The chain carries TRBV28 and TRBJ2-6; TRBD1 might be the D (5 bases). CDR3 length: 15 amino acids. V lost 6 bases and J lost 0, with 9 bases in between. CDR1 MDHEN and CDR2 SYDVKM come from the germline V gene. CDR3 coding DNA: TGTGCCAGCAGATTGACAGTCTCTGGGGCCAACGTCCTGACTTTC. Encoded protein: CASRLTVSGANVLTF. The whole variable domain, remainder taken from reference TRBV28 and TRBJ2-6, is DVKVTQSSRYLVKRTGEKVFLECVQDMDHENMFWYRQDPGLGLRLIYFSYDVKMKEKGDIPEGYSVSREKKERFSLILESASTNQTSMYLCASRLTVSGANVLTFGAGSRLTVL.

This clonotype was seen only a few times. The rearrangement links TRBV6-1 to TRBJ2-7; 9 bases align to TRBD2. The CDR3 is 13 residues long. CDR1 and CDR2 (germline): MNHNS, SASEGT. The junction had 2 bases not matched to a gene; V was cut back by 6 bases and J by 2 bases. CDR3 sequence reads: CASRSSGTYEQYV. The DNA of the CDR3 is TGTGCCAGCAGGTCTAGCGGGACCTACGAGCAGTACGTC.

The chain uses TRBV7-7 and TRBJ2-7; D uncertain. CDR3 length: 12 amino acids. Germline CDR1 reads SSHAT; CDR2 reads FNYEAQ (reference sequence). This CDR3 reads CASTLDFYEQYV. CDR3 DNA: TGTGCTAGCACCCTAGATTTTTACGAGCAGTACGTC.

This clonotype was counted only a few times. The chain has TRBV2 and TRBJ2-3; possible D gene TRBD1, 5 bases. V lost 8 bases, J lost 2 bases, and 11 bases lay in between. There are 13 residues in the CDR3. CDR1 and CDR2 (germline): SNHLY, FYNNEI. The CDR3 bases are TGTGCCAGCGTCGTCGGACACACAGATACGCAGTATTTT. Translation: CASVVGHTDTQYF.

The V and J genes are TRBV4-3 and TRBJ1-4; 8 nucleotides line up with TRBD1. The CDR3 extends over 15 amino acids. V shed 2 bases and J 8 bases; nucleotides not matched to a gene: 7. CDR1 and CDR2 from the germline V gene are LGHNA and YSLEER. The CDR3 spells CASSQNDRGGEKLFF. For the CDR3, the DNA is TGCGCCAGCAGCCAAAACGACAGGGGAGGGGAAAAACTGTTTTTT.

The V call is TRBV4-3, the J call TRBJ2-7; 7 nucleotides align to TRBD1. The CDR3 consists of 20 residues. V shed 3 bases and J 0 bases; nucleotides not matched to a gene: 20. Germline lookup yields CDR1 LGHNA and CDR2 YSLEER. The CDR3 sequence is CASSQLDRDSFPKSSYEQYV. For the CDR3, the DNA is TGCGCCAGCAGCCAGCTGGACCGGGACAGCTTCCCAAAAAGCTCCTACGAGCAGTACGTC.

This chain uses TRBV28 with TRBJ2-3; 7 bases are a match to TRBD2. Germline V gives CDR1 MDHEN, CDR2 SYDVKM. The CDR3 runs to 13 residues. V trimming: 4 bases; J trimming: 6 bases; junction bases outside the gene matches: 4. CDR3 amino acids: CASSSGLEDTQYF. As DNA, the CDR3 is TGTGCCAGCAGTTCAGGACTAGAGGATACGCAGTATTTT.

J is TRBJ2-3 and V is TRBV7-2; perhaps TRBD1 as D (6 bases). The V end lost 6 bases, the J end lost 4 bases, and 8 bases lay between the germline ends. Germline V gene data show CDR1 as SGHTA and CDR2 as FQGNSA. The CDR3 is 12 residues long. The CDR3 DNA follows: TGTGCCAGCAGACAGGGCGCAGATACGCAGTATTTT. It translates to CASRQGADTQYF.

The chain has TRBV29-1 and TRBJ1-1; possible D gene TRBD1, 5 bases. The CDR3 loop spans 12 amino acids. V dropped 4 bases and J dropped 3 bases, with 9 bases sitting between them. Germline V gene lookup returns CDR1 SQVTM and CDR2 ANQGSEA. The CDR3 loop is CSVARGDTEAFF. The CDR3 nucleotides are TGCAGCGTTGCTAGGGGTGACACTGAAGCTTTCTTT.

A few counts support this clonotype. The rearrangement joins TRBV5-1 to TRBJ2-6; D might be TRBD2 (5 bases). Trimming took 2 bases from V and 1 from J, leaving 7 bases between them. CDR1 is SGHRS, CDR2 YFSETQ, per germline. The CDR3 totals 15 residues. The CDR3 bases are TGCGCCAGCAGCTTCACGGGGTCTGGGGCCAACGTCCTGACTTTC. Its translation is CASSFTGSGANVLTF.

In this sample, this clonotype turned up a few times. The DNA of the CDR3 is TGTGCCAGCAGTCCAGAGGACTATTCCTACGAGCAGTACGTC. This codes for CASSPEDYSYEQYV. The gene calls are TRBV6-2 or TRBV6-3 and TRBJ2-7, with D possibly being TRBD2 (6 bases). V was trimmed by 5 bases and J by 1 base, leaving 12 bases between them. CDR1 and CDR2 from the germline V gene are MNHEY and SVGEGT. This CDR3 contains 14 residues.

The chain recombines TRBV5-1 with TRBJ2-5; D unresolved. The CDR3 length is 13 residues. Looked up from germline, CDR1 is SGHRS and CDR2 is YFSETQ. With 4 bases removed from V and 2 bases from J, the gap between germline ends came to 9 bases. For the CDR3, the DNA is TGCGCCAGCAGCCGAACGGTACAAGAGACCCAGTACTTC. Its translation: CASSRTVQETQYF.

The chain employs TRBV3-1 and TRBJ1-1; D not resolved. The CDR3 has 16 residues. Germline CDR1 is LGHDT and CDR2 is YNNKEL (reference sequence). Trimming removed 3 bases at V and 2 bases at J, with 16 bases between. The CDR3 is CASSQLAPMRNTEAFF. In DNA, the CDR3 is TGTGCCAGCAGCCAGTTGGCTCCTATGCGTAACACTGAAGCTTTCTTT.

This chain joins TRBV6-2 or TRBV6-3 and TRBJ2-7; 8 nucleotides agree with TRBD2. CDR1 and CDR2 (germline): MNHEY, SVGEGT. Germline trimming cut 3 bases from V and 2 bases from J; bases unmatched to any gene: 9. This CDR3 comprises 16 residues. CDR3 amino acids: CASSYSAGGGTYEQYF. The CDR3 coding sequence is TGTGCCAGCAGTTATTCGGCGGGAGGTGGGACCTACGAGCAGTACTTC.

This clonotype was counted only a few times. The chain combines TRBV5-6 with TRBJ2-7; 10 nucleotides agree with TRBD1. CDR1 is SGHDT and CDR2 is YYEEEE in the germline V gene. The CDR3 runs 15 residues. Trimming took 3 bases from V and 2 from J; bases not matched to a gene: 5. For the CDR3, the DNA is TGTGCCAGCAGCTACGGGACAGGGGCACCCTACGAGCAGTACGTC. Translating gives CASSYGTGAPYEQYV.

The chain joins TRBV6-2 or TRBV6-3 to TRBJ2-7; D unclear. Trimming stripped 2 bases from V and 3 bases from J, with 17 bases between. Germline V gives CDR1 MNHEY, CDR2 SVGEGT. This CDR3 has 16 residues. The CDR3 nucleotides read TGTGCCAGCAGTTACCTCCCGACGGAAGGGCGCTACGAGCAGTACGTC. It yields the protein CASSYLPTEGRYEQYV.

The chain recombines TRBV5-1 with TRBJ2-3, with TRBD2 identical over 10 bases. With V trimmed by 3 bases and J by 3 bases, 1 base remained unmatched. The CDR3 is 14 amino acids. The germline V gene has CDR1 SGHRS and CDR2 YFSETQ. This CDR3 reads CASSSTSGTDTQYF. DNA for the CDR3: TGCGCCAGCAGCTCGACTAGCGGGACAGATACGCAGTATTTT.

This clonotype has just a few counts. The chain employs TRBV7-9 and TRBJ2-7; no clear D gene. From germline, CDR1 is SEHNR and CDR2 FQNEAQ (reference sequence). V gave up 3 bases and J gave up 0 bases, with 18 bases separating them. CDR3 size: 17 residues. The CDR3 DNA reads TGTGCCAGCAGCTTGTGGGCAGTGACGTTGAGCTCCTACGAGCAGTACTTC. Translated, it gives CASSLWAVTLSSYEQYF.

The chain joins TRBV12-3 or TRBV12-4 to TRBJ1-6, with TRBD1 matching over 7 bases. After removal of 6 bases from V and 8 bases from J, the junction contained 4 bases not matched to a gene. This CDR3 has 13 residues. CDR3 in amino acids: CASRLTGDSPLHF. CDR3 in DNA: TGTGCCAGCAGACTCACAGGGGATTCACCCCTCCACTTT.

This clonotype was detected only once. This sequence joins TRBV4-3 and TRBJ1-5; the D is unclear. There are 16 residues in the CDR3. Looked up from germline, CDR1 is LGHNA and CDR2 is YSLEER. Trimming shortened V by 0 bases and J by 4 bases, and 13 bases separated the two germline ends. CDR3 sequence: CASSQEIERLNQPQHF. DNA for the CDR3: TGCGCCAGCAGCCAAGAAATCGAAAGACTTAATCAGCCCCAGCATTTT.